The present T cell receptor (beta chain) was sequenced within a study of blood T cells in healthy people across ages (dated by TCRdb to about 2015). With regard to the full study: In model experiments, roughly one uniquely barcoded TCR beta cDNA molecule per two T cells was captured by template switching. The donors were divided into four age groups: young (average around 17 years), middle-aged (approximately 39), aged (approximately 62) and long-lived (82). For two donors (one aged 18 to 29 and one aged 80 or older), the study analyzed two additional independent replicas of 1 million unique cDNA reads from the same blood draw. To track age-related changes in TCR beta repertoire diversity, the study relied on deep sequencing normalized with unique cDNA molecular identifiers. To avoid experimental bias, donors of different ages were randomly spread across the sequencing lanes.

Remarks on this clonotype: Its antigen remains undetermined. Within one base of it there is no much larger clone, and no base qualities were kept.

CDR1 and CDR2, looked up from the germline V gene, are SQVTM and ANQGSEA. Measured from the cysteine to the phenylalanine, the CDR3 is 13 residues long. Only the CDR3 DNA stays, 39 bases, in frame from base 1. From V the trimming removes 7 bases and from J it removes 4 bases, while the gene matches leave 4 bases of the junction unaccounted for. Overall study outcomes, separate from this receptor: Estimates of total diversity based on one million sequenced T cells were considered lower bounds and underestimates. The percentage of naive T cells measured by flow cytometry correlated strongly with observed TCR beta diversity. Because profiling used bulk unsorted PBMCs, naive and antigen-experienced compartments could not be compared conclusively. Because donor CMV infection status was unknown, age-related changes in expanded clonotypes were potentially confounded. As age increased, observed TCR beta diversity per million T cells dropped in a roughly linear way, and a significant reduction was already evident by age 40. Compared with the aged group, the long-lived group had more naive CD4+ T cells, fewer expanded clones and increased TCR diversity, a pattern suggesting age selection.

The donors were roughly 39 Caucasian individuals from Russia, aged roughly 6 to 95 years, who were systemically healthy. Each donor gave approximately 9.4 milliliters of peripheral blood, drawn into EDTA-treated Vacutainer tubes. Ficoll-Paque density-gradient centrifugation was used to isolate PBMCs, with at least 7 million per sample. Total RNA, at least 6 micrograms per sample, was extracted from PBMCs with Trizol reagent. Naive CD45RAhigh/CD27high T cell percentages were measured by flow cytometry on a PBMC aliquot from every donor. Library generation was performed with 5' RACE. Sequencing used an Illumina HiSeq 2500. A second PCR of roughly 7 to 11 cycles was performed with a sample-barcoded 5' primer and a J-beta primer mix. A unique molecular identifier was introduced onto each TCR beta cDNA molecule by a template-switch 5' adaptor carrying 12 random nucleotides. Each sample yielded at least 2.5 million CDR3-containing paired-end reads. First-strand cDNA synthesis was performed from all RNA using the Mint cDNA synthesis kit, with priming by a TRBC-specific oligonucleotide. Following uracil-DNA glycosylase treatment, all cDNA underwent a first 18-cycle PCR with the universal primers M1SS and BC2_uni_R. Under the source paper's analysis protocol: For normalization, 1 million high-quality reads were randomly selected from each sample, with every read carrying a distinct molecular identifier. Instead of being binned into consensus sequences, reads with shared molecular identifiers were discarded. MiTCR, with a Q25 quality threshold and the strictest error-elimination algorithm, was used for CDR3 identification, clonotype clustering and error correction. A nonparametric unseen species model using Euler transformation provided a lower-bound estimate of total TCR beta diversity. TCRdb handled the public reads itself, with Q25 trimming in fastp and clone calling in MiXCR, and kept productive beta chains. Rows are combined by CDR3 protein, so each entry shows the most common genes and DNA. The V and J calls follow TCRdb's processing rather than the paper's. For this sample the table gives hundreds of thousands of distinct CDR3 sequences, of which 44% were detected only once. The ten largest clones capture approximately 20% of the sample.

This sequence originates from a man between 60 and 70 years old in good health. The chain was built from TRBV29-1 and TRBJ1-2, and TRBD1 aligns with 12 junction nucleotides. Sequenced input: blood. The bases read TGCAGCGCCGGGACAGGGGGCGTCTATGGCTACACCTTC. Translation gives CSAGTGGVYGYTF.